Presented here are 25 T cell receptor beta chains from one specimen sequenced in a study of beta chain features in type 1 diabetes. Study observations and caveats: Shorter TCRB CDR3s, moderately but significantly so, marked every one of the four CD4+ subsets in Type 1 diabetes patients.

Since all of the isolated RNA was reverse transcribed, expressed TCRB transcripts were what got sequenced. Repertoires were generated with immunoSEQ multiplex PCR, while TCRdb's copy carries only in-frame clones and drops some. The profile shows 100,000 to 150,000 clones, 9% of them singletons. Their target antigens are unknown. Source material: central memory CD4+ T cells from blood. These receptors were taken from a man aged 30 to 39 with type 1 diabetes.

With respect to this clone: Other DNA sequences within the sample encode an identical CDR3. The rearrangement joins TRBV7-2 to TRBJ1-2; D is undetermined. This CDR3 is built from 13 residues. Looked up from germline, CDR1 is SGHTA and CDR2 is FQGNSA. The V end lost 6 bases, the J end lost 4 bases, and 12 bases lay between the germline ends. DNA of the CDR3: TGTGCCAGCAGTTTCGGGATCTCCTATGGCTACACCTTC. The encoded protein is CASSFGISYGYTF. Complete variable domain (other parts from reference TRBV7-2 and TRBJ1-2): GAGVSQSPSNKVTEKGKDVELRCDPISGHTALYWYRQSLGQGLEFLIYFQGNSAPDKSGLPSDRFSAERTGGSVSTLTIQRTQQEDSAVYLCASSFGISYGYTFGSGTRLTVV.

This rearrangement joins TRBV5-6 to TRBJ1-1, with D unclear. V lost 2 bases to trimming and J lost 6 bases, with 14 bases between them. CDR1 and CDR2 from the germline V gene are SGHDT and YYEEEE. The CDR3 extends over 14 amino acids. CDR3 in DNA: TGTGCCAGCAGCTTCAACGGAGGGTCCGCTGAAGCTTTCTTT. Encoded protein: CASSFNGGSAEAFF.

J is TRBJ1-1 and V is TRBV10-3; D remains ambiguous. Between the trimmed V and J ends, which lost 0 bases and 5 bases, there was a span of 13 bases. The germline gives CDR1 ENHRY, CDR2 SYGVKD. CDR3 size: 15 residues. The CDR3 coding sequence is TGTGCCATCAGTGAGTCGAGAGGGATGGGAACTGAAGCTTTCTTT. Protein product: CAISESRGMGTEAFF.

The CDR3 DNA follows: TGTGCCAGCAGCTCCGAGCGGGGAGCGCAGTATTTT. Residues: CASSSERGAQYF. The V gene is TRBV7-9, the J gene TRBJ2-3, with TRBD2 identical over 7 bases. Germline V gene lookup returns CDR1 SEHNR and CDR2 FQNEAQ (reference sequence). V trimming: 4 bases; J trimming: 10 bases; junction bases outside the gene matches: 5. The CDR3 length is 12 residues.

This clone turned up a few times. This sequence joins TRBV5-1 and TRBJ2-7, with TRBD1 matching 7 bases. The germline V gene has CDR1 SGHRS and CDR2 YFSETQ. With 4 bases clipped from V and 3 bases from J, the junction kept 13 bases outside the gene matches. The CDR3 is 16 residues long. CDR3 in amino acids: CASSIGTVPAHYEQYF. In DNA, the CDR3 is TGCGCCAGCAGCATCGGGACAGTCCCGGCCCACTACGAGCAGTACTTC.

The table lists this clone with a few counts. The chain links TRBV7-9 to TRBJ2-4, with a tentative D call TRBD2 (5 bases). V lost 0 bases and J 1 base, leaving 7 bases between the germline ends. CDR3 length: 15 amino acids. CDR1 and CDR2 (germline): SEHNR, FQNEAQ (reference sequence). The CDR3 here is CASSLAGGAKNIQYF. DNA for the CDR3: TGTGCCAGCAGCTTAGCAGGCGGGGCCAAAAACATTCAGTACTTC.

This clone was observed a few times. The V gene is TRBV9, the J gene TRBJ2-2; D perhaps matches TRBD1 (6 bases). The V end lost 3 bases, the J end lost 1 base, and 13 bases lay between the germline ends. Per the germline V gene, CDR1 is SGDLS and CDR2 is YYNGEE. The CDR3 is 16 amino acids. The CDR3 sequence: CASSETGTLNTGELFF. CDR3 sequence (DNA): TGTGCCAGCAGCGAAACCGGGACACTGAACACCGGGGAGCTGTTTTTT.

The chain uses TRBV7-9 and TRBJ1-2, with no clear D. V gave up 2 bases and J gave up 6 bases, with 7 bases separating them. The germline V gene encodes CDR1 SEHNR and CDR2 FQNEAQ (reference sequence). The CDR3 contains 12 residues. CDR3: CASSLSVDGYTF. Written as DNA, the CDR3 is TGTGCCAGCAGCTTATCAGTTGATGGCTACACCTTC.

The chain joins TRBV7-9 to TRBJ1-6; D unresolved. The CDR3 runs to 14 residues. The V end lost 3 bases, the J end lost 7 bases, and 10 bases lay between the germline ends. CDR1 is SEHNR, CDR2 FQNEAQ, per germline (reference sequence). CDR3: CASSLSGYNSPLHF. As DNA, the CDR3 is TGTGCCAGCAGCTTGTCGGGTTACAATTCACCCCTCCACTTT.

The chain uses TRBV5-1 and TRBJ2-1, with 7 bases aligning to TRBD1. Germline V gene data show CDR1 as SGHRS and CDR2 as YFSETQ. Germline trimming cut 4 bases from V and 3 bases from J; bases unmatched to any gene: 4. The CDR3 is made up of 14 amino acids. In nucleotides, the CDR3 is TGCGCCAGCAGCCTTGGACAGGACTACAATGAGCAGTTCTTC. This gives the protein CASSLGQDYNEQFF.

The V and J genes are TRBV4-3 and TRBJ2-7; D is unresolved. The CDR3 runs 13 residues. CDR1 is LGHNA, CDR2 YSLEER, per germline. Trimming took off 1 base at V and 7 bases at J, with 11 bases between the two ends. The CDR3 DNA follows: TGCGCCAGCAGCCAAGCCACCAACTCGGAGCAGTACTTC. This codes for CASSQATNSEQYF.

Here the CDR3 reads CASSKVRRIRTVLPSHSLYGYTF. The CDR3 nucleotides are TGTGCCAGCAGCAAAGTGAGGCGTATTCGGACAGTCTTACCCTCCCACTCCCTCTATGGCTACACCTTC. This chain uses TRBV21-1 with TRBJ1-2; the table gives TRBD1 as D, unverified against the DNA. TRBV21-1 is assigned pseudogene status. The CDR3 sequence is 23 residues long.

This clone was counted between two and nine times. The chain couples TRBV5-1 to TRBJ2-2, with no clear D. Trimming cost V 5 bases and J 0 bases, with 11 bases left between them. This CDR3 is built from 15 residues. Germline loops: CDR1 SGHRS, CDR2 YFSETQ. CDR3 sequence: CASRSVIANTGELFF. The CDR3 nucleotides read TGCGCCAGCAGGTCCGTAATCGCGAACACCGGGGAGCTGTTTTTT.

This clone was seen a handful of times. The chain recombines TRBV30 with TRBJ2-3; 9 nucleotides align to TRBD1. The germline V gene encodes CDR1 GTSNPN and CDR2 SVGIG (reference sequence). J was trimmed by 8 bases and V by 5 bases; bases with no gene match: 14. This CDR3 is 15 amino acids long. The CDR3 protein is CAWAPGTGPSSTQYF. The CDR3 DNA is TGTGCCTGGGCTCCCGGGACAGGGCCGTCCTCTACGCAGTATTTT.

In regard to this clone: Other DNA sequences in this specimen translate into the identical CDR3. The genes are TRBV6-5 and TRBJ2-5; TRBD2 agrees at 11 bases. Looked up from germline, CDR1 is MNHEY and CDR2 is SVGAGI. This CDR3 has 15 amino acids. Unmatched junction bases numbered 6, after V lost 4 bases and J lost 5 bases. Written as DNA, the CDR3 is TGTGCCAGCAGTTCCCTAGCGGGGGGCGGGGAGACCCAGTACTTC. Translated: CASSSLAGGGETQYF.

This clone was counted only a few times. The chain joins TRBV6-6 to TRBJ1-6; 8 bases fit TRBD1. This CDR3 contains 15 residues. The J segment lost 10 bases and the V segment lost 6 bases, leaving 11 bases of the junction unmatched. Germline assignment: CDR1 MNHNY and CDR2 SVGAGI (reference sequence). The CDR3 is CASSRPRGLESPLHF. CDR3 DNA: TGTGCCAGCAGCCGCCCCAGGGGGCTCGAGTCACCCCTCCACTTT.

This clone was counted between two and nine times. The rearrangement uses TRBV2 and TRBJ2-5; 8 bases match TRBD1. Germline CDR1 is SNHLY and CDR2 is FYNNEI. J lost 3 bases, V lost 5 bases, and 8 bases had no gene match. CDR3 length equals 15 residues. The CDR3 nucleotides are TGTGCCAGCAGTACCCAGGGGGCAAAGGAAGAGACCCAGTACTTC. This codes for CASSTQGAKEETQYF.

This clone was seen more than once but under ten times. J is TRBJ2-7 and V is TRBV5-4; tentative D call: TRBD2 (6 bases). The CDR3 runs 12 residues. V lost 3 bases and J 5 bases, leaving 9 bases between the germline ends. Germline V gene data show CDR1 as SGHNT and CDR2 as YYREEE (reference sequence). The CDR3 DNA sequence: TGTGCCAGCAGCTGGAGGGGAGACGAGCAGTACTTC. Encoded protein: CASSWRGDEQYF.

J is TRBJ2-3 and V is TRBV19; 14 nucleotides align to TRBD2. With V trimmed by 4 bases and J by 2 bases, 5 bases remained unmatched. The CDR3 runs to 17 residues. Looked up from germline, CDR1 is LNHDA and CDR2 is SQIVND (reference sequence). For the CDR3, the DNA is TGTGCCAGTAGTAATGAGGGACTAGCGGGGGCCACAGATACGCAGTATTTT. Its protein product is CASSNEGLAGATDTQYF.

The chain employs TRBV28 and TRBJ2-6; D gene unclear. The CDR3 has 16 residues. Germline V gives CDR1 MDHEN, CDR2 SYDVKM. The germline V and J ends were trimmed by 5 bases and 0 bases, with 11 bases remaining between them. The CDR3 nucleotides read TGTGCCAGCAGTAGTACGGGTAGCTCTGGGGCCAACGTCCTGACTTTC. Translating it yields CASSSTGSSGANVLTF.

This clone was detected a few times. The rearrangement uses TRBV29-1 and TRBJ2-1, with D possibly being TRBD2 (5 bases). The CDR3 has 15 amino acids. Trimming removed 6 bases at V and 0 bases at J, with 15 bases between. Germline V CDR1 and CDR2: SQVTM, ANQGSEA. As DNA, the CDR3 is TGCAGCGTCGTCCCCGATCGGGGCTCCTACAATGAGCAGTTCTTC. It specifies CSVVPDRGSYNEQFF.

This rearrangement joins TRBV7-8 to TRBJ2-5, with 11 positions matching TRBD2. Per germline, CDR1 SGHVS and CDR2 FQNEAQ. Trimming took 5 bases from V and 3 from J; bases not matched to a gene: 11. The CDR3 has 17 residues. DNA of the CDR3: TGTGCCAGCAGCGCAAGACTAGCGGGGTCCTTAAAAGAGACCCAGTACTTC. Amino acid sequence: CASSARLAGSLKETQYF. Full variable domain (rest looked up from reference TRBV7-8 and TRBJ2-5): GAGVSQSPRYKVAKRGQDVALRCDPISGHVSLFWYQQALGQGPEFLTYFQNEAQLDKSGLPSDRFFAERPEGSVSTLKIQRTQQEDSAVYLCASSARLAGSLKETQYFGPGTRLLVL.

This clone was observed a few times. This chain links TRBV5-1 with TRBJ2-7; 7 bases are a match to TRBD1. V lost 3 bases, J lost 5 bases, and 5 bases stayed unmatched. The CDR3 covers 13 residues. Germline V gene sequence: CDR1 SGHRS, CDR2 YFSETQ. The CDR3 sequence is CASSSNGQDEQYF. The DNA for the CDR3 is TGCGCCAGCAGCTCGAACGGACAGGACGAGCAGTACTTC.

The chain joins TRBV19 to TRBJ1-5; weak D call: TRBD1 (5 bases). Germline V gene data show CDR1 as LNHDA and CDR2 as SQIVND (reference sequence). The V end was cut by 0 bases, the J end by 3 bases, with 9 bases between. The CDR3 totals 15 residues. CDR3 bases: TGTGCCAGTAGTATAGACAGGGTAACCAATCAGCCCCAGCATTTT. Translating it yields CASSIDRVTNQPQHF.

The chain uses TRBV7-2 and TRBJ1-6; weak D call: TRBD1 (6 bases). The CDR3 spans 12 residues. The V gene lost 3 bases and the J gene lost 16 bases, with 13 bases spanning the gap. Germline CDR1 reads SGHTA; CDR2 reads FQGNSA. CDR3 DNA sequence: TGTGCCAGCAGCTTCCCACAGGGCCCTCTCCACTTT. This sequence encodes CASSFPQGPLHF.